A single sample gave rise to the 14 T cell receptor beta chains below, sequenced in a study of blood T cell repertoires in COVID-19. Some clones are missing from TCRdb's copy, which holds only in-frame ones; the method was immunoSEQ multiplex PCR. Of about 140,000 clones in the sample, approximately 80% were seen once. The sample was peripheral blood. The receptors were sampled from a human donor in a cohort sampled during active COVID-19.

The V and J genes are TRBV6-5 and TRBJ2-2; D gene uncertain. This CDR3 region has 12 residues. Germline assignment: CDR1 MNHEY and CDR2 SVGAGI. Trimming pared 7 bases from V and 8 bases from J, leaving 11 bases between. CDR3 sequence: CASTFAAGELFF. In DNA form, the CDR3 reads TGTGCCAGCACTTTTGCGGCTGGGGAGCTGTTTTTT.

V usage is TRBV9 and J usage is TRBJ2-1; 12 bases map to TRBD1. V shed 3 bases and J 8 bases; nucleotides not matched to a gene: 9. The CDR3 is 16 amino acids. Germline lookup yields CDR1 SGDLS and CDR2 YYNGEE. CDR3 residues: CASSATGTGGGHEQFF. CDR3 DNA: TGTGCCAGCAGCGCTACCGGGACAGGGGGCGGCCATGAGCAGTTCTTC.

This chain joins TRBV5-8 and TRBJ1-2; no definite D call. The CDR3 spans 15 residues. Looked up from germline, CDR1 is SGHTS and CDR2 is YDEGEE. Trimming took 5 bases from V and 4 from J, leaving 18 bases between them. The CDR3 loop reads CASRLAQSGGYGYTF. CDR3 in DNA: TGTGCCAGCAGGCTCGCGCAGTCGGGTGGCTATGGCTACACCTTC.

CDR3 bases: TGTGCCAGTAGTGGAGCCCTCGGCAACTATGGCTACACCTTC. Its protein product is CASSGALGNYGYTF. The chain uses TRBV19 and TRBJ1-2, with D hard to call. CDR3 size: 14 residues. Germline CDR1 and CDR2: LNHDA and SQIVND (reference sequence). The ends were cut back, 5 bases at V and 2 bases at J, with 12 bases in the middle.

The chain recombines TRBV2 with TRBJ2-7; D gene ambiguous. The CDR3 consists of 11 residues. V was cut by 7 bases and J by 4 bases, with 8 bases left in between. Germline CDR1 and CDR2: SNHLY and FYNNEI. This CDR3 is CASMAQYEQYF. The CDR3 nucleotides are TGTGCCAGCATGGCCCAATACGAGCAGTACTTC.

The CDR3 DNA reads as TGTGCCTGGGGTACAGGGGTTAATTCACCCCTCCACTTT. This translates into CAWGTGVNSPLHF. This rearrangement joins TRBV11-2 to TRBJ1-6; 7 bases agree with TRBD1. Germline assignment: CDR1 SGHAT and CDR2 FQNNGV. The J segment lost 6 bases and the V segment lost 11 bases, leaving 7 bases of the junction unmatched. The CDR3 is 13 amino acids.

The gene calls are TRBV7-6 and TRBJ2-7, with 12 nucleotides matching TRBD2. V lost 1 base, J lost 7 bases, and 11 bases stayed unmatched. This CDR3 contains 17 residues. The V gene's germline CDR1 is SGHVS and CDR2 FNYEAQ. The CDR3 DNA follows: TGTGCCAGCAGCTTAGAACTAGCGGGGGGCCGCCCGGAGGAGCAGTACTTC. It codes for CASSLELAGGRPEEQYF. Filled out from reference TRBV7-6 and TRBJ2-7, the complete variable domain reads GAGVSQSPRYKVTKRGQDVALRCDPISGHVSLYWYRQALGQGPEFLTYFNYEAQQDKSGLPNDRFSAERPEGSISTLTIQRTEQRDSAMYRCASSLELAGGRPEEQYFGPGTRLTVT.

J is TRBJ1-2 and V is TRBV9; D is possibly TRBD1 (5 bases). The CDR3 spans 13 residues. Germline CDR1 SGDLS, CDR2 YYNGEE. Trimming took off 1 base at V and 4 bases at J, with 8 bases between the two ends. CDR3 residues: CASSVTGIYGYTF. The CDR3 nucleotides are TGTGCCAGCAGCGTAACAGGAATCTATGGCTACACCTTC.

The chain couples TRBV6-4 to TRBJ2-1; a possible D gene is TRBD2 (5 bases). Germline V CDR1 and CDR2: MRHNA, SNTAGT. This CDR3 has 11 amino acids. Trimming shortened V by 2 bases and J by 9 bases, and 5 bases separated the two germline ends. CDR3 sequence (DNA): TGTGCCAGCAGTGACGCGGGTGAGCAGTTCTTC. This sequence encodes CASSDAGEQFF.

This clone was counted a few times. V gene TRBV6-5 combines with J gene TRBJ1-6; D call uncertain. V was pared by 8 bases and J by 7 bases, with 15 bases between. Germline CDR1 MNHEY, CDR2 SVGAGI. The CDR3 runs to 14 residues. The CDR3, as DNA: TGTGCCAGCTCCGGAGGGAGAATCAATTCACCCCTCCACTTT. This gives the protein CASSGGRINSPLHF.

This chain links TRBV7-9 with TRBJ2-7; 9 positions agree with TRBD1. J was trimmed by 3 bases and V by 5 bases; bases with no gene match: 14. The CDR3 runs 17 residues. Germline-derived CDR1 and CDR2 are SEHNR and FQNEAQ (reference sequence). The CDR3 nucleotides read TGTGCCAGCAGCCCTCACTCCGGGACAGGGATTATCTACGAGCAGTACTTC. Translating it yields CASSPHSGTGIIYEQYF. Full variable domain (missing parts from reference TRBV7-9 and TRBJ2-7): DTGVSQNPRHKITKRGQNVTFRCDPISEHNRLYWYRQTLGQGPEFLTYFQNEAQLEKSRLLSDRFSAERPKGSFSTLEIQRTEQGDSAMYLCASSPHSGTGIIYEQYFGPGTRLTVT.

This clone was recorded only once. The chain carries TRBV4-2 and TRBJ2-2; D is ambiguous. The CDR3 consists of 17 residues. Trimming removed 3 bases at V and 4 bases at J, with 18 bases between. Germline CDR1 LGHNA, CDR2 YNFKEQ. The CDR3 is CASSHRVQVPSTGELFF. CDR3 nucleotides: TGTGCCAGCAGCCACCGGGTCCAAGTACCGAGCACCGGGGAGCTGTTTTTT.

This clone is medium-sized (0.01 to 0.1%). V is TRBV7-9 and J is TRBJ2-1, with 7 bases that match TRBD1. V was clipped by 1 base and J by 7 bases; unmatched bases: 7. CDR1 and CDR2 from the germline V gene are SEHNR and FQNEAQ (reference sequence). This CDR3 has 15 residues. The CDR3 here is CASSLGQGGINEQFF. The CDR3 DNA follows: TGTGCCAGCAGCTTAGGACAGGGCGGAATAAATGAGCAGTTCTTC.

This chain uses TRBV2 with TRBJ2-2, with D perhaps matching TRBD1 (6 bases). The length of the CDR3 is 13 residues. The germline V gene has CDR1 SNHLY and CDR2 FYNNEI. V lost 6 bases to trimming and J lost 7 bases, with 12 bases between them. Written as DNA, the CDR3 is TGTGCCAGCAGGGGGGCAGGGGACGGGGAGCTGTTTTTT. This translates into CASRGAGDGELFF.